The 18 T cell receptor beta chains below were found in one sample sequenced in a study of blood T cell repertoires in COVID-19. Clones were read by immunoSEQ multiplex PCR, and TCRdb kept only the in-frame ones, dropping some. The profile shows roughly 78,000 clones, about 85% of them singletons. Sequencing was done on a sample of peripheral blood. The receptors derive from a man over 45 with COVID-19, enrolled during active disease.

This clone occurred a few times. The rearrangement joins TRBV19 to TRBJ2-1; TRBD1 matches at 9 bases. The CDR3 is made up of 13 amino acids. Germline CDR1 reads LNHDA; CDR2 reads SQIVND (reference sequence). The trim removed 4 bases at V and 16 bases at J, leaving 11 bases unmatched. In nucleotides, the CDR3 is TGTGCCAGTAGTAATACAGGGGGCCTCTTTAGCTTCTTC. This sequence encodes CASSNTGGLFSFF.

The gene calls are TRBV18 and TRBJ1-2; D gene uncertain. Germline CDR1 reads KGHSH; CDR2 reads LQKENI. Between the trimmed V and J ends, which lost 4 bases and 1 base, there was a span of 4 bases. The CDR3 runs to 12 residues. The CDR3 DNA follows: TGTGCCAGCTCACTAAATAACTATGGCTACACCTTC. Translating gives CASSLNNYGYTF.

The V call is TRBV6-2 or TRBV6-3, the J call TRBJ2-3; D may be TRBD2 (6 bases). The CDR3 has 15 residues. Germline V gives CDR1 MNHEY, CDR2 SVGEGT. Trimming took off 2 bases at V and 4 bases at J, with 13 bases between the two ends. The CDR3 sequence: CASSYIADGADTQYF. The DNA for the CDR3 is TGTGCCAGCAGTTACATAGCGGACGGGGCAGATACGCAGTATTTT.

J is TRBJ1-1 and V is TRBV11-2, with a weak D call TRBD1 (6 bases). CDR3 length: 13 residues. V was cut by 1 base and J by 10 bases, with 13 bases left in between. Germline assignment: CDR1 SGHAT and CDR2 FQNNGV. The chain's CDR3 is CASSLGTGSRAFF. The CDR3 DNA follows: TGTGCCAGCAGCTTAGGCACAGGGAGTCGAGCTTTCTTT.

V usage is TRBV28 and J usage is TRBJ2-5, with 8 bases matching TRBD2. V was clipped by 2 bases and J by 4 bases; unmatched bases: 6. There are 15 residues in the CDR3. CDR1 is MDHEN and CDR2 is SYDVKM in the germline V gene. CDR3 bases: TGTGCCAGCAGTTTAGGCGGGAGGCCCAGAGAGACCCAGTACTTC. This translates into CASSLGGRPRETQYF.

This clone came up once. The chain has TRBV28 and TRBJ2-2; a weak D match, TRBD2 (6 bases). The CDR3 covers 15 residues. V lost 8 bases and J 2 bases, leaving 15 bases between the germline ends. CDR1 is MDHEN, CDR2 SYDVKM, per germline. CDR3 sequence (DNA): TGTGCCAGCTTGTCGGGAGCCTTTAACACCGGGGAGCTGTTTTTT. Its translation is CASLSGAFNTGELFF.

The chain couples TRBV30 to TRBJ1-2; D gene ambiguous. V was cut by 2 bases and J by 5 bases, with 12 bases left in between. The CDR3 totals 13 residues. Germline V gives CDR1 GTSNPN, CDR2 SVGIG (reference sequence). CDR3 sequence reads: CAWSIREEYGYTF. As DNA, the CDR3 is TGTGCCTGGAGTATTAGGGAGGAGTATGGCTACACCTTC. Together with reference TRBV30 and TRBJ1-2, the CDR3 gives the full variable domain: SQTIHQWPATLVQPVGSPLSLECTVEGTSNPNLYWYRQAAGRGLQLLFYSVGIGQISSEVPQNLSASRPQDRQFILSSKKLLLSDSGFYLCAWSIREEYGYTFGSGTRLTVV.

The count of this clone is one. The DNA of the CDR3 is TGTGCCACCGGGACTGAGTACAATGAGCAGTTCTTC. The encoded protein is CATGTEYNEQFF. This chain uses TRBV3-1 (or the pseudogene TRBV3-2) with TRBJ2-1, with a possible D match to TRBD2 (6 bases). Germline values: CDR1 LGHDT, CDR2 YNNKEL (reference sequence). V lost 10 bases, J lost 4 bases, and 11 bases lay in between. The CDR3 sequence is 12 residues long.

The chain recombines TRBV9 with TRBJ2-7; 10 bases map to TRBD1. The germline CDR1 and CDR2 sequences are SGDLS and YYNGEE. With 3 bases clipped from V and 6 bases from J, the junction kept 0 bases outside the gene matches. CDR3 length: 12 residues. The CDR3 bases are TGTGCCAGCAGCGGGACAGGGGGCGAGCAGTACTTC. Its protein is CASSGTGGEQYF.

This chain connects TRBV29-1 to TRBJ2-7; D gene unclear. Trimming pared 7 bases from V and 3 bases from J, leaving 10 bases between. CDR1 and CDR2 (germline): SQVTM, ANQGSEA. This CDR3 is built from 11 residues. The CDR3 region is CSADQDYEQYF. As DNA, the CDR3 is TGCAGCGCAGACCAGGACTACGAGCAGTACTTC.

The rearrangement joins TRBV2 to TRBJ1-6; TRBD1 might be the D (5 bases). V dropped 4 bases and J dropped 10 bases, with 11 bases sitting between them. The germline V gene has CDR1 SNHLY and CDR2 FYNNEI. The CDR3 consists of 13 residues. The CDR3 reads CASSGQQGSPLHF. CDR3 DNA sequence: TGTGCCAGCAGTGGGCAGCAGGGCTCACCCCTCCACTTT.

The rearrangement joins TRBV3-1 (or the pseudogene TRBV3-2) to TRBJ2-5; 13 bases are a match to TRBD2. Germline V gene data show CDR1 as LGHDT and CDR2 as YNNKEL (reference sequence). This CDR3 has 15 amino acids. Trimming cost V 7 bases and J 5 bases; bases outside gene matches: 7. The CDR3 protein is CASTRTSGSYETQYF. DNA for the CDR3: TGTGCCAGCACCCGGACTAGCGGGAGTTATGAGACCCAGTACTTC.

V gene TRBV3-1 (or the pseudogene TRBV3-2) combines with J gene TRBJ2-7, with 7 nucleotides matching TRBD2. Germline CDR1 reads LGHDT; CDR2 reads YNNKEL (reference sequence). This CDR3 comprises 15 residues. Germline trimming cut 0 bases from V and 3 bases from J; bases unmatched to any gene: 5. CDR3 nucleotide sequence: TGTGCCAGCAGCCAAGATCCCCTAGCGGTCTACGAGCAGTACTTC. Its translation is CASSQDPLAVYEQYF.

The J gene is TRBJ1-5, the V gene TRBV6-2 or TRBV6-3; D might be TRBD1 (6 bases). The CDR3 has 16 residues. The V and J ends lost 3 bases and 0 bases respectively, with 12 bases between them. Germline CDR1 reads MNHEY; CDR2 reads SVGEGT. In DNA form, the CDR3 reads TGTGCCAGCAGTTATCGCGGACAGTATAGCAATCAGCCCCAGCATTTT. Protein product: CASSYRGQYSNQPQHF.

This rearrangement joins TRBV21-1 to TRBJ1-1; no check of the table's D call, TRBD1, against the DNA was made. TRBV21-1 is a pseudogene. The CDR3 has 17 amino acids. The chain's CDR3 is CASSPLTGQRVNTEAFF. The CDR3 DNA is TGTGCCAGCAGCCCACTGACAGGGCAACGGGTGAACACTGAAGCTTTCTTT.

This rearrangement joins TRBV2 to TRBJ2-7, with TRBD1 matching over 7 bases. CDR3 length: 15 amino acids. The trim removed 1 base at V and 4 bases at J, leaving 7 bases unmatched. Germline V lookup: CDR1 SNHLY, CDR2 FYNNEI. The CDR3: CASSEVRTGSYEQYF. The CDR3, as DNA: TGTGCCAGCAGTGAAGTTCGGACAGGCTCTTACGAGCAGTACTTC.

The J gene is TRBJ2-1, the V gene TRBV19, with 10 bases lining up with TRBD1. The CDR3 length is 16 residues. Germline-derived CDR1 and CDR2 are LNHDA and SQIVND (reference sequence). The V segment lost 1 base and the J segment 8 bases; nucleotides outside the gene matches: 8. The DNA for the CDR3 is TGTGCCAGTAGTATAGCCGCAGACAGGGGGCCTCATGAGCAGTTCTTC. Amino acid sequence: CASSIAADRGPHEQFF.

The V and J genes are TRBV28 and TRBJ2-7, with D perhaps TRBD1 (5 bases). This CDR3 has 12 residues. CDR1 is MDHEN and CDR2 is SYDVKM in the germline V gene. Trimming removed 10 bases at V and 5 bases at J, with 15 bases between. CDR3 coding DNA: TGTGCCATCGGGCAGGGTCCCCACGAGCAGTACTTC. Translated: CAIGQGPHEQYF. Together with reference TRBV28 and TRBJ2-7, the CDR3 gives the full variable domain: DVKVTQSSRYLVKRTGEKVFLECVQDMDHENMFWYRQDPGLGLRLIYFSYDVKMKEKGDIPEGYSVSREKKERFSLILESASTNQTSMYLCAIGQGPHEQYFGPGTRLTVT.